The 3 T cell receptor beta chains below come from one sample, sequenced in a study of blood T cell repertoires in COVID-19. Clones were read by immunoSEQ multiplex PCR, and TCRdb kept only the in-frame ones, dropping some. The sample contains more than 400,000 clones, approximately 83% of which appear only once. The sequencing sample was made of peripheral blood. The source of these receptors is a human donor in a cohort sampled during active COVID-19.

As concerns this clone: The junction and the germline gene differ at one end; a read error may be behind it. The chain recombines TRBV7-7 with TRBJ2-1; 11 bases fit TRBD2. In germline, CDR1 is SSHAT, CDR2 FNYEAQ (reference sequence). This CDR3 is built from 16 residues. The CDR3 loop reads CASSSQLAGASNEQFF. The CDR3 nucleotides read TGTGCTAGCAGCTCCCAACTAGCGGGAGCGAGCAATGAGCAGTTCTTC.

The chain carries TRBV7-2 and TRBJ2-5; 8 bases fit TRBD1. The CDR3 has 15 residues. Germline CDR1 and CDR2: SGHTA and FQGNSA. V gave up 3 bases and J gave up 4 bases; unmatched junction bases: 7. The CDR3 is CASSLGQGAGETQYF. CDR3 bases: TGTGCCAGCAGCTTGGGCCAGGGGGCGGGAGAGACCCAGTACTTC.

The V and J genes are TRBV9 and TRBJ2-7; perhaps TRBD2 as D (6 bases). Trimming removed 0 bases from V and 7 bases from J, with 23 bases in between. Looked up from germline, CDR1 is SGDLS and CDR2 is YYNGEE. The CDR3 runs to 17 residues. This chain's CDR3 is CASSVGPPTSAPSEQYF. The CDR3 nucleotides are TGTGCCAGCAGCGTAGGCCCCCCGACTAGTGCCCCTTCTGAGCAGTACTTC.